A few counts support the clone carrying this T cell receptor beta chain. Here immunoSEQ multiplex PCR was the method, and the copy in TCRdb shows in-frame clones only, minus some. The sample carries 200,000 or so clones, about 94% recorded once. The data derive from a study of control samples from healthy donors and cancer patients. Input material: blood. The receptor's source is a man between 45 and 60 years old in good health.

The CDR3 DNA sequence: TGTGCCAGCAGCTCCGCGTTGACCGAGCAGTACTTC. It specifies CASSSALTEQYF. The chain carries TRBV7-9 and TRBJ2-7; no reliable D call. V lost 4 bases to trimming and J lost 6 bases, with 10 bases between them. Germline assignment: CDR1 SEHNR and CDR2 FQNEAQ (reference sequence). This CDR3 comprises 12 residues.